The present entry profiles one TCR beta chain with its context. The antigen is unknown. The PCR ran on 60 Vbeta and 13 Jbeta primers. Libraries were prepared by immunoSEQ multiplex PCR; TCRdb keeps only in-frame clonotypes and omits some of them. The sample consists of over 150,000 clones, around 68% of them appearing once. The data originate from a study of cytomegalovirus exposure and HLA in healthy donors. Though nominally healthy at sampling, donors likely had unrecorded immune exposures. Germline-derived CDR1 and CDR2 are SGHNT and YYREEE (reference sequence). This CDR3 has 14 residues. The germline V and J ends were trimmed by 4 bases and 5 bases, with 15 bases remaining between them. Whole-study results and caveats: Available immune exposure information covered CMV serostatus only. Presence/absence analyses rested on an assumption that sequencing depth was roughly uniform across donors.

The sample taken for sequencing was PBMCs. The origin of this receptor is a man aged 45-60 years in good health and CMV-seronegative. The rearrangement uses TRBV5-4 and TRBJ1-1; D possibly corresponds to TRBD1 (5 bases). CDR3 sequence reads: CASSPPGRGTEAFF. The CDR3 nucleotides read TGTGCCAGCAGCCCTCCCGGGCGGGGGACTGAAGCTTTCTTT. Using reference TRBV5-4 and TRBJ1-1 for the parts outside the CDR3, the full variable domain is ETGVTQSPTHLIKTRGQQVTLRCSSQSGHNTVSWYQQALGQGPQFIFQYYREEENGRGNFPPRFSGLQFPNYSSELNVNALELDDSALYLCASSPPGRGTEAFFGQGTRLTVV.